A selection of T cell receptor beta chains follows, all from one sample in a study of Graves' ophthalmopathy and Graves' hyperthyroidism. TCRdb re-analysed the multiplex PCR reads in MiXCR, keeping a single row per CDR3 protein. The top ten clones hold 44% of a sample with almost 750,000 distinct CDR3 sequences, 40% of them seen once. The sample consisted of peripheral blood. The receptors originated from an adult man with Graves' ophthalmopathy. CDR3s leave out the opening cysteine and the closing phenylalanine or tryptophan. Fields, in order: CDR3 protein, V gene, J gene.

ASRGPVQGQPQH	TRBV24-1	TRBJ1-5
ASTWGRANTEAF	TRBV19	TRBJ1-1
ASSYDTIEQY	TRBV2	TRBJ2-7
ASSYSRTHSGTEAF	TRBV6-5	TRBJ1-1
ASSLDRASPLH	TRBV7-3	TRBJ1-6
SASRTGSETEAF	TRBV20-1	TRBJ1-1
AIGRQGASGELF	TRBV10-2	TRBJ2-2
ASSSRRGRGYEQY	TRBV6-5	TRBJ2-7
ASSPLGYEQY	TRBV14	TRBJ2-7
ATSRDRQGMNTEAF	TRBV15	TRBJ1-1
VSSSDHIRDRAYEQY	TRBV11-1	TRBJ2-7
SGGDNNGGTEAF	TRBV29-1	TRBJ1-1
SVESSDQETQY	TRBV29-1	TRBJ2-5
ASSSYRGGTGELF	TRBV19	TRBJ2-2
SVERDSDPTSYEQY	TRBV29-1	TRBJ2-7
ASSYGGRSEQY	TRBV6-1	TRBJ2-7
ASSIPRSSYEQY	TRBV2	TRBJ2-7
ASSFGGEKLF	TRBV7-9	TRBJ1-4
SARDRGFQETQY	TRBV20-1	TRBJ2-5
ASRQTGGEEKLF	TRBV7-9	TRBJ1-4